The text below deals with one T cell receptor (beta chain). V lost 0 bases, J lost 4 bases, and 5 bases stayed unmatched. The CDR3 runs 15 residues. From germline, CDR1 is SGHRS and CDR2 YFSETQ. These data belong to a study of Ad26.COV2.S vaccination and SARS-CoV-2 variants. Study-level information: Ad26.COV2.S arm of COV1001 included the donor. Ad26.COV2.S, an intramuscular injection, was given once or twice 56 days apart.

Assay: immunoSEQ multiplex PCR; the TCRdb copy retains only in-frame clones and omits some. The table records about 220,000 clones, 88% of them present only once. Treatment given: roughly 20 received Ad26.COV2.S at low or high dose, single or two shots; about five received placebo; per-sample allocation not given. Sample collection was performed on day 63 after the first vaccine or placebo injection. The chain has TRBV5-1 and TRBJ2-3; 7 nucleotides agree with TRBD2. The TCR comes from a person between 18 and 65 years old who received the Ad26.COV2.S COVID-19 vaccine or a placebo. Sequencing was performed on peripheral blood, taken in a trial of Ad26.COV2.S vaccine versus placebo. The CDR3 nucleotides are TGCGCCAGCAGCTTGGAGGCCAGCGGGGCAGATACGCAGTATTTT. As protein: CASSLEASGADTQYF.